Below are 21 T cell receptor beta chains sequenced from a single sample in a study of cytomegalovirus exposure and HLA in healthy donors. The PCR contained 60 Vbeta and 13 Jbeta primers. Clones were read by immunoSEQ multiplex PCR, and TCRdb kept only the in-frame ones, dropping some. The data hold about 150,000 clones, with roughly 10% observed a single time. Sequencing used PBMCs. These receptors all stem from a male donor in good health and CMV-seronegative.

This chain joins TRBV19 and TRBJ2-2, with 10 bases lining up with TRBD2. V dropped 3 bases and J dropped 4; count of bases not matched to a gene: 5. This CDR3 spans 16 amino acids. From germline, CDR1 is LNHDA and CDR2 SQIVND (reference sequence). Here the CDR3 reads CASSIQSGRATGELFF. The CDR3 DNA sequence: TGTGCCAGTAGTATCCAGAGCGGGAGGGCCACCGGGGAGCTGTTTTTT.

This clone was seen a handful of times. The chain recombines TRBV11-2 with TRBJ1-1; maybe TRBD1 (5 bases). Germline values: CDR1 SGHAT, CDR2 FQNNGV. Trimming took 4 bases from V and 4 from J, leaving 25 bases between them. CDR3 size: 18 residues. CDR3 in amino acids: CASSSQRQEGPGGTEAFF. DNA of the CDR3: TGTGCCAGCAGCTCCCAGAGGCAGGAGGGGCCCGGGGGCACTGAAGCTTTCTTT.

The rearrangement uses TRBV4-3 and TRBJ2-7; possible D gene TRBD2, 5 bases. From germline, CDR1 is LGHNA and CDR2 YSLEER. CDR3 size: 14 residues. Trimming took 0 bases from V and 3 from J, leaving 9 bases between them. CDR3 in amino acids: CASSQEPGFYEQYF. DNA for the CDR3: TGCGCCAGCAGCCAAGAGCCGGGGTTCTACGAGCAGTACTTC.

Only a few counts were recorded for this clone. The genes are TRBV4-3 and TRBJ2-7; possibly TRBD2 for D (5 bases). The CDR3 totals 16 residues. Germline CDR1 is LGHNA and CDR2 is YSLEER. Trimming cost V 4 bases and J 4 bases, with 20 bases left between them. CDR3 nucleotide sequence: TGCGCCAGCAGCCTTGACCTTAGAGCGGCTCCTTACGAGCAGTACTTC. This translates into CASSLDLRAAPYEQYF.

The chain couples TRBV25-1 to TRBJ1-5; 7 bases match TRBD1. The V gene end was trimmed by 5 bases and the J gene end by 8 bases; junction bases not matched to a gene: 6. The germline gives CDR1 MGHDK, CDR2 SYGVNS. This CDR3 is built from 13 residues. CDR3: CASSIGGGEPQHF. As DNA, the CDR3 is TGTGCCAGCAGTATAGGGGGCGGTGAGCCCCAGCATTTT.

The V and J genes are TRBV29-1 and TRBJ2-5; TRBD1 agrees at 10 bases. CDR1 is SQVTM and CDR2 is ANQGSEA in the germline V gene. CDR3 length equals 14 residues. With V trimmed by 1 base and J by 1 base, 0 bases remained unmatched. The CDR3 sequence: CSVEGTGGQETQYF. Here the CDR3 DNA reads TGCAGCGTTGAAGGGACAGGGGGCCAAGAGACCCAGTACTTC. The full variable domain, with the rest looked up from reference TRBV29-1 and TRBJ2-5, is SAVISQKPSRDICQRGTSLTIQCQVDSQVTMMFWYRQQPGQSLTLIATANQGSEATYESGFVIDKFPISRPNLTFSTLTVSNMSPEDSSIYLCSVEGTGGQETQYFGPGTRLLVL.

The V gene is TRBV11-2, the J gene TRBJ2-7, with TRBD1 matching over 8 bases. The J segment lost 2 bases and the V segment lost 4 bases, leaving 4 bases of the junction unmatched. The germline V gene encodes CDR1 SGHAT and CDR2 FQNNGV. The CDR3 is 14 residues long. CDR3 residues: CASSSGTGPYEQYF. CDR3 coding DNA: TGTGCCAGCAGCTCCGGGACAGGCCCCTACGAGCAGTACTTC.

The V gene is TRBV11-3, the J gene TRBJ2-2; 8 bases agree with TRBD1. Germline CDR1 and CDR2: SGHNT and YENEEA. The ends lost 3 bases at V and 1 base at J; junction bases unmatched: 4. The CDR3 consists of 16 residues. CDR3 DNA: TGTGCCAGCAGCTTGGCCGGGACAGGGAACACCGGGGAGCTGTTTTTT. This translates into CASSLAGTGNTGELFF. The variable domain in full, with the rest retrieved from reference TRBV11-3 and TRBJ2-2, is EAGVVQSPRYKIIEKKQPVAFWCNPISGHNTLYWYLQNLGQGPELLIRYENEEAVDDSQLPKDRFSAERLKGVDSTLKIQPAELGDSAVYLCASSLAGTGNTGELFFGEGSRLTVL.

The rearrangement uses TRBV7-9 and TRBJ1-4, with no clear D. V was clipped by 1 base and J by 7 bases, with 7 bases between them. In germline, CDR1 is SEHNR, CDR2 FQNEAQ (reference sequence). CDR3 length: 13 amino acids. The DNA for the CDR3 is TGTGCCAGCAGCTTAGGCGGGGTTGAAAAACTGTTTTTT. Encoded protein: CASSLGGVEKLFF.

This clone was picked up a small number of times. The genes are TRBV5-1 and TRBJ2-7; TRBD2 aligns across 8 bases. V lost 4 bases, J lost 2 bases, and 5 bases stayed unmatched. CDR3 length: 14 amino acids. From germline, CDR1 is SGHRS and CDR2 YFSETQ. The CDR3 loop is CASSAGLEAYEQYF. Written as DNA, the CDR3 is TGCGCCAGCAGCGCGGGACTAGAGGCCTACGAGCAGTACTTC.

CDR3 residues: CASSQEFGQGYHEQYF. In DNA form, the CDR3 reads TGTGCCAGCAGCCAGGAATTCGGACAGGGGTACCACGAGCAGTACTTC. V is TRBV14 and J is TRBJ2-7, with TRBD1 matching 9 bases. CDR3 size: 16 residues. Germline CDR1 SGHDN, CDR2 FVKESK. The V and J ends lost 3 bases and 5 bases, in that order; junction bases with no gene match: 11.

This clone was recorded a few times. The chain joins TRBV5-6 to TRBJ2-1, with TRBD2 matching 9 bases. After removal of 4 bases from V and 7 bases from J, the junction contained 18 bases not matched to a gene. The V gene's germline CDR1 is SGHDT and CDR2 YYEEEE. The CDR3 consists of 18 residues. The CDR3 here is CASSPSRAGGGSWNEQFF. CDR3 DNA sequence: TGTGCCAGCAGCCCGAGCAGGGCGGGAGGGGGATCATGGAATGAGCAGTTCTTC.

The sample holds a few counts of this clone. V and J are TRBV6-5 and TRBJ1-1, with 8 bases fitting TRBD1. Trimming removed 2 bases from V and 5 bases from J; junction bases left unmatched: 1. The CDR3 is made up of 13 amino acids. Germline assignment: CDR1 MNHEY and CDR2 SVGAGI. As DNA, the CDR3 is TGTGCCAGCAGTTACAGGACAGGGACTGAAGCTTTCTTT. Its translation: CASSYRTGTEAFF.

The gene calls are TRBV5-1 and TRBJ2-3, with TRBD1 identical over 10 bases. Looked up from germline, CDR1 is SGHRS and CDR2 is YFSETQ. Germline trimming cut 0 bases from V and 3 bases from J; bases unmatched to any gene: 1. CDR3 size: 15 residues. The CDR3 sequence is CASSLGQGATDTQYF. DNA for the CDR3: TGCGCCAGCAGCTTGGGACAGGGGGCAACAGATACGCAGTATTTT.

The J gene is TRBJ2-7, the V gene TRBV27; 10 nucleotides align to TRBD1. The germline gives CDR1 MNHEY, CDR2 SMNVEV (reference sequence). CDR3 length: 14 amino acids. V lost 6 bases and J lost 4; bases outside the gene matches: 6. CDR3 sequence reads: CASSDRGRGYEQYF. The CDR3 DNA follows: TGTGCCAGCAGCGACAGGGGGCGCGGGTACGAGCAGTACTTC.

This clone has a handful of counts. The chain joins TRBV7-9 to TRBJ2-3; perhaps TRBD1 as D (6 bases). Germline V gene lookup returns CDR1 SEHNR and CDR2 FQNEAQ (reference sequence). CDR3 length: 15 residues. The ends were cut back, 4 bases at V and 1 base at J, with 12 bases in the middle. CDR3 amino acids: CASSYRQARTDTQYF. The CDR3 DNA sequence: TGTGCCAGCAGCTACAGACAGGCCCGCACAGATACGCAGTATTTT.

This clone was detected only a few times. The V gene is TRBV15, the J gene TRBJ1-4; a weak D match, TRBD1 (6 bases). From germline, CDR1 is LNHNV and CDR2 YYDKDF (reference sequence). V lost 8 bases to trimming and J lost 7 bases, with 14 bases between them. The CDR3 sequence is 13 residues long. The CDR3 sequence: CATGGGGSEKLFF. CDR3 sequence (DNA): TGTGCCACCGGGGGCGGGGGGTCTGAAAAACTGTTTTTT.

This clone was observed a handful of times. The rearrangement uses TRBV27 and TRBJ2-1, with a weak D call TRBD2 (5 bases). The V end lost 6 bases, the J end lost 3 bases, and 15 bases lay between the germline ends. Germline CDR1 is MNHEY and CDR2 is SMNVEV (reference sequence). The CDR3 is made up of 15 amino acids. Here the CDR3 DNA reads TGTGCCAGCAGCCGGGCGGGCGAAATCTACAATGAGCAGTTCTTC. It yields the protein CASSRAGEIYNEQFF.

The genes are TRBV7-2 and TRBJ2-2; maybe TRBD1 (6 bases). This CDR3 contains 14 residues. Looked up from germline, CDR1 is SGHTA and CDR2 is FQGNSA. Trimming took 4 bases from V and 2 from J, leaving 8 bases between them. CDR3 in DNA: TGTGCCAGCAGCTCGGGACAAAACACCGGGGAGCTGTTTTTT. Translating gives CASSSGQNTGELFF.

V gene TRBV5-1 combines with J gene TRBJ2-2; 9 positions match TRBD2. V lost 0 bases to trimming and J lost 6 bases; unmatched junction nucleotides: 6. Germline V gene data show CDR1 as SGHRS and CDR2 as YFSETQ. CDR3 length: 16 amino acids. CDR3 sequence: CASSLVAGGPSGELFF. The DNA of the CDR3 is TGCGCCAGCAGCTTGGTTGCGGGAGGGCCATCCGGGGAGCTGTTTTTT.

The chain has TRBV2 and TRBJ2-7, with unresolved D. Germline V gives CDR1 SNHLY, CDR2 FYNNEI. V shed 6 bases and J shed 6 bases, with 21 bases lying between them. CDR3 size: 15 residues. CDR3 sequence (DNA): TGTGCCAGCAGCGCCGGTATGCCCGGAGTGGGCGAGCAGTACTTC. Protein product: CASSAGMPGVGEQYF.